What follows are 24 T cell receptor beta chains derived from one specimen sequenced in a study of Graves' ophthalmopathy and Graves' hyperthyroidism. For repertoire sequencing, the TCR beta CDR3 regions were amplified from RNA transcripts. The library came from an HTBI-primed first-round RT-PCR and a second-round multiplex PCR. TCRdb used MiXCR to reprocess the multiplex PCR reads, holding one entry per CDR3 protein. The sample lists approximately 1.2 million distinct CDR3 sequences; 36% were seen once. Sequences were obtained from peripheral blood or thyroid tissue (not recorded which). These receptors originate from an adult man with Graves' hyperthyroidism.

This clonotype was detected ten times or more. V usage is TRBV15 and J usage is TRBJ1-3; perhaps TRBD1 as D (5 bases). Trimming left V 6 bases short and J 2 bases short, with 17 bases between. Germline lookup yields CDR1 LNHNV and CDR2 YYDKDF (reference sequence). The CDR3 has 16 amino acids. The CDR3 nucleotides are TGTGCCACCAGTAGACCCCCCCCAGGGACTGGAAACACCATATATTTT. It encodes CATSRPPPGTGNTIYF.

This clonotype was counted at least ten times. The chain links TRBV7-9 to TRBJ2-5; 9 nucleotides align to TRBD2. V shed 4 bases and J 3 bases; nucleotides not matched to a gene: 6. Germline loops: CDR1 SEHNR, CDR2 FQNEAQ (reference sequence). CDR3 length: 15 amino acids. The CDR3 nucleotides read TGTGCCAGCAGCTCAGCGGGAGGCCAGAAAGAGACCCAGTACTTC. This codes for CASSSAGGQKETQYF.

This clonotype was detected many times. The chain employs TRBV19 and TRBJ1-3; D ambiguous. The CDR3 extends over 14 amino acids. Germline V gene sequence: CDR1 LNHDA, CDR2 SQIVND (reference sequence). Trimming removed 5 bases from V and 0 bases from J, with 8 bases in between. CDR3 coding DNA: TGTGCCAGTAGTTCGAGCCTCTCTGGAAACACCATATATTTT. This translates into CASSSSLSGNTIYF.

The table lists this clonotype with many counts. The chain carries TRBV7-3 and TRBJ2-2, with 12 bases that match TRBD2. Germline trimming cut 4 bases from V and 4 bases from J; bases unmatched to any gene: 4. Germline CDR1 and CDR2: SGHTA and FQGTGA. This CDR3 comprises 16 residues. The CDR3 region is CASSSGLAGTTGELFF. The CDR3 region has the DNA TGTGCCAGCAGCTCCGGACTAGCGGGAACCACCGGGGAGCTGTTTTTT.

In its sample, this clonotype was seen many times. This sequence joins TRBV10-3 and TRBJ2-7, with 12 bases lining up with TRBD2. Germline V gene sequence: CDR1 ENHRY, CDR2 SYGVKD. Trimming removed 7 bases from V and 0 bases from J; junction bases left unmatched: 13. The CDR3 spans 18 residues. CDR3 DNA: TGTGCCATCAACAATGGACTAGCGGGATCACGGAGCTCCTACGAGCAGTACTTC. Residues: CAINNGLAGSRSSYEQYF.

The CDR3 coding sequence is TGTGCCATCAGTCCTCAGTCCTACGAGCAGTACTTC. Translated: CAISPQSYEQYF. This sequence joins TRBV10-3 and TRBJ2-7, with D hard to call. Germline-derived CDR1 and CDR2 are ENHRY and SYGVKD. V dropped 5 bases and J dropped 1 base, with 6 bases sitting between them. The CDR3 is 12 residues long.

This clonotype was observed a handful of times. This chain joins TRBV6-2 or TRBV6-3 and TRBJ1-5; 7 positions match TRBD1. Germline V gene sequence: CDR1 MNHEY, CDR2 SVGEGT. J lost 3 bases, V lost 6 bases, and 11 bases had no gene match. CDR3 size: 16 residues. CDR3 coding DNA: TGTGCCAGCAGCCATACCCGGGGACAGCCCAATCAGCCCCAGCATTTT. Protein: CASSHTRGQPNQPQHF.

This clonotype occurred many times. The chain joins TRBV6-5 to TRBJ2-7; D unclear. The V gene's germline CDR1 is MNHEY and CDR2 SVGAGI. The V end was cut by 6 bases, the J end by 2 bases, with 14 bases between. There are 14 residues in the CDR3. CDR3 coding DNA: TGTGCCAGCAGCCCCACCGTAAGAGCCTACGAGCAGTACTTC. Translation: CASSPTVRAYEQYF.

This clonotype was detected ten times or more. One junction end disagrees with the germline gene, perhaps due to a read error. DNA for the CDR3: TGCAGTGCAAGAGGGGGGGGAGCTAATGAAAAACTGTTTTTT. Protein: CSARGGGANEKLFF. The chain employs TRBV20-1 and TRBJ1-4, with a weak D call TRBD1 (6 bases). CDR3 length: 14 amino acids. Germline CDR1 is DFQATT and CDR2 is SNEGSKA (reference sequence).

This clonotype was observed a handful of times. V and J are TRBV27 and TRBJ1-5; 7 nucleotides align to TRBD1. The CDR3 totals 14 residues. V was pared by 6 bases and J by 3 bases, with 5 bases of the junction left unmatched. The germline CDR1 and CDR2 sequences are MNHEY and SMNVEV (reference sequence). This CDR3 is CASRTGSYNQPQHF. The CDR3 DNA reads as TGTGCCAGCAGGACAGGGAGTTACAATCAGCCCCAGCATTTT.

This clonotype was picked up many times. V and J are TRBV29-1 and TRBJ1-2, with a possible D match to TRBD1 (6 bases). Germline-derived CDR1 and CDR2 are SQVTM and ANQGSEA. The CDR3 extends over 14 amino acids. The V and J ends lost 7 bases and 7 bases respectively, with 22 bases between them. The CDR3: CSGAGQIGGSGYTF. The DNA for the CDR3 is TGCAGCGGGGCGGGCCAGATAGGGGGAAGTGGCTACACCTTC. Full variable domain (outside the CDR3, taken from reference TRBV29-1 and TRBJ1-2): SAVISQKPSRDICQRGTSLTIQCQVDSQVTMMFWYRQQPGQSLTLIATANQGSEATYESGFVIDKFPISRPNLTFSTLTVSNMSPEDSSIYLCSGAGQIGGSGYTFGSGTRLTVV.

J is TRBJ2-7 and V is TRBV28; TRBD1 matches at 7 bases. V was clipped by 8 bases and J by 1 base; unmatched bases: 5. The CDR3 covers 13 residues. Per the germline V gene, CDR1 is MDHEN and CDR2 is SYDVKM. The DNA of the CDR3 is TGTGCCAGCGACCGGGACAGTTCCTACGAGCAGTACTTC. Protein: CASDRDSSYEQYF.

This clonotype was seen repeatedly, ten times or more. The chain uses TRBV5-1 and TRBJ2-2, with D perhaps TRBD2 (5 bases). The V end was cut by 7 bases, the J end by 3 bases, with 10 bases between. Looked up from germline, CDR1 is SGHRS and CDR2 is YFSETQ. This CDR3 is 13 amino acids long. The CDR3 region is CASQADYTGELFF. DNA for the CDR3: TGCGCCAGCCAAGCGGACTACACCGGGGAGCTGTTTTTT.

The V call is TRBV15, the J call TRBJ1-5; 8 nucleotides agree with TRBD1. Germline CDR1 and CDR2: LNHNV and YYDKDF (reference sequence). The CDR3 has 16 amino acids. Losses at the gene ends were 3 bases for V and 1 base for J; bases not matched to a gene: 5. For the CDR3, the DNA is TGTGCCACCAGCAGCGACAGGGGAGGCAGCAATCAGCCCCAGCATTTT. The encoded protein is CATSSDRGGSNQPQHF.

V gene TRBV29-1 combines with J gene TRBJ1-3, with 8 bases lining up with TRBD1. CDR1 and CDR2 (germline): SQVTM, ANQGSEA. Losses at the gene ends were 8 bases for V and 6 bases for J; bases not matched to a gene: 9. The CDR3 sequence is 13 residues long. DNA for the CDR3: TGCAGCCCGGACAGGGAATGGCTAAACACCATATATTTT. Translating gives CSPDREWLNTIYF.

This clonotype showed up just a few times. The chain recombines TRBV20-1 with TRBJ2-5, with 10 positions matching TRBD1. The ends lost 0 bases at V and 7 bases at J; junction bases unmatched: 8. The V gene's germline CDR1 is DFQATT and CDR2 SNEGSKA (reference sequence). The CDR3 length is 15 residues. The CDR3 DNA follows: TGCAGTGCTAGAGACGGACAGGGGGGAAGTTGGACCCAGTACTTC. Encoded protein: CSARDGQGGSWTQYF.

The chain joins TRBV29-1 to TRBJ2-5; D may be TRBD2 (5 bases). This CDR3 comprises 13 residues. Germline-derived CDR1 and CDR2 are SQVTM and ANQGSEA. V was pared by 2 bases and J by 4 bases, with 11 bases between. In DNA form, the CDR3 reads TGCAGCGTTGAAACTAGGTCCCCAGAGACCCAGTACTTC. The encoded protein is CSVETRSPETQYF.

V gene TRBV9 combines with J gene TRBJ2-5; TRBD2 matches at 8 bases. CDR1 is SGDLS and CDR2 is YYNGEE in the germline V gene. J gave up 5 bases and V 4 bases, and 4 bases lay outside the gene matches. The CDR3 loop spans 13 amino acids. CDR3 protein: CASSTRLAETQYF. The DNA of the CDR3 is TGTGCCAGCAGCACCAGACTAGCGGAGACCCAGTACTTC.

The gene calls are TRBV25-1 and TRBJ1-6; D remains unclear. Germline CDR1 reads MGHDK; CDR2 reads SYGVNS. Trimming cost V 5 bases and J 8 bases, with 19 bases left between them. The CDR3 is 16 residues long. The CDR3 spells CASSYGREASHSPLHF. The CDR3 DNA follows: TGTGCCAGCAGTTACGGAAGAGAAGCGAGTCATTCACCCCTCCACTTT.

This clonotype has a count of ten or more. The chain employs TRBV20-1 and TRBJ2-6; weak D call: TRBD2 (6 bases). The germline V and J ends were trimmed by 3 bases and 0 bases, with 15 bases remaining between them. Germline loops: CDR1 DFQATT, CDR2 SNEGSKA (reference sequence). This CDR3 region has 17 residues. CDR3 DNA sequence: TGCAGTGCTAGGGATCCGGGACTGCTCTCTGGGGCCAACGTCCTGACTTTC. As protein: CSARDPGLLSGANVLTF.

This chain uses TRBV12-3 or TRBV12-4 with TRBJ2-7; D could derive from TRBD1 or TRBD2 (5 bases each). The J call may not be correct, given that the DNA end is closer to TRBJ2-1. CDR3 length equals 13 residues. The CDR3 sequence: CASSWGIDNEQFF. In DNA, the CDR3 is TGTGCCAGCAGTTGGGGGATAGACAATGAGCAGTTCTTC.

The sample holds many counts of this clonotype. The chain couples TRBV10-3 to TRBJ2-2, with 8 bases aligning to TRBD2. V gave up 3 bases and J gave up 5 bases; unmatched junction bases: 11. Per germline, CDR1 ENHRY and CDR2 SYGVKD. There are 17 residues in the CDR3. DNA for the CDR3: TGTGCCATCAGTGACCCCGACGGGACTAGGCAAACCGGGGAGCTGTTTTTT. It yields the protein CAISDPDGTRQTGELFF.

This clonotype was counted ten times or more. V gene TRBV7-9 combines with J gene TRBJ2-5; D remains unclear. Germline V gives CDR1 SEHNR, CDR2 FQNEAQ (reference sequence). The CDR3 is 14 residues long. V was pared by 5 bases and J by 4 bases, with 14 bases between. CDR3 sequence reads: CASSTRPVAETQYF. The CDR3 bases are TGTGCCAGCAGCACACGTCCGGTAGCAGAGACCCAGTACTTC.

This clonotype has more than one count but fewer than ten. The rearrangement uses TRBV5-8 and TRBJ1-1; TRBD1 might be the D (5 bases). This CDR3 comprises 13 residues. The V gene's germline CDR1 is SGHTS and CDR2 YDEGEE. V lost 4 bases and J lost 10, with 17 bases in between. The CDR3 region has the DNA TGTGCCAGCAGCCAATTTAGACAGCCTGGAGCTTTCTTT. It yields the protein CASSQFRQPGAFF.